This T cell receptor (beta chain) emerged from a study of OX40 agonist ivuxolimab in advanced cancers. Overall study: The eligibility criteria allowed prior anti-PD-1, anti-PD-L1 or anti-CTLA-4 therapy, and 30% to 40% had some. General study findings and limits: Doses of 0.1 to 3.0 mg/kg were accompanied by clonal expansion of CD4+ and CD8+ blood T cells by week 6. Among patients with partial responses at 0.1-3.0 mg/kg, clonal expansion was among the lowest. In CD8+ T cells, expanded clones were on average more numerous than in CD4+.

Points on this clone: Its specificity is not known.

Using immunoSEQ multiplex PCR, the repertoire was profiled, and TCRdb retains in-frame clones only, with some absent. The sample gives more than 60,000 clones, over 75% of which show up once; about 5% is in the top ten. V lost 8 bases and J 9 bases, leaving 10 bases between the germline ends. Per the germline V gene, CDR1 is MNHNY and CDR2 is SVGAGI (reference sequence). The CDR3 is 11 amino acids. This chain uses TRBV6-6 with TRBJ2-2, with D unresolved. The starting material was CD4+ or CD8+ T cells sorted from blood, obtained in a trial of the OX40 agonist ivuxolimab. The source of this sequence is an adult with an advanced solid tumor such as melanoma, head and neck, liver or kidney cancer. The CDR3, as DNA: TGTGCCAGCGGAAGGAACTGGGAGCTGTTTTTT. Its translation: CASGRNWELFF.